This T cell receptor beta chain was found in a study of blood T cell repertoires in COVID-19. Across the whole study: The United States, Italy and Spain were the sources of the acute and convalescent COVID-19 samples. From T cells, B-cell-depleted T cells, or PBMCs came the material, which was cDNA or gDNA.

Trimming cost V 5 bases and J 10 bases; bases outside gene matches: 2. CDR1 and CDR2 from the germline V gene are SEHNR and FQNEAQ (reference sequence). The CDR3 spans 14 residues. In the authors' workflow: Reference gene primer amplification in the assay estimated nucleated cell counts. Measured with immunoSEQ multiplex PCR; TCRdb has only the in-frame clones, and not every one. The V and J calls and clone size are taken from that table; D and trimming were inferred from the DNA. The data show roughly 74,000 clones, with 80% to 90% seen just once and 0.9% to 1.5% held by the top ten. The chain couples TRBV7-9 to TRBJ2-1; 16 bases match TRBD2. This TCR was recovered from a woman in her 50s with acute COVID-19. Input material: PBMCs or T cells enriched from blood (not recorded which). The CDR3 region has the DNA TGTGCCAGCAGCCCGGGACTAGCGGGGGGGGAGCAGTTCTTC. Translated: CASSPGLAGGEQFF. Full variable domain (outside the CDR3, taken from reference TRBV7-9 and TRBJ2-1): DTGVSQNPRHKITKRGQNVTFRCDPISEHNRLYWYRQTLGQGPEFLTYFQNEAQLEKSRLLSDRFSAERPKGSFSTLEIQRTEQGDSAMYLCASSPGLAGGEQFFGPGTRLTVL.